This entry lists 16 T cell receptor beta chains sequenced from one sample in a study of cytomegalovirus exposure and HLA in healthy donors. Data came from immunoSEQ multiplex PCR; TCRdb stores just in-frame clones and leaves some out. The sample carries roughly 350,000 clones, around 86% recorded once. The sample was PBMCs. Every receptor here comes from a woman between 18 and 29 years old in good health and CMV-seronegative.

The chain combines TRBV6-4 with TRBJ2-3; maybe TRBD2 (6 bases). This CDR3 spans 17 amino acids. Trimming pared 3 bases from V and 0 bases from J, leaving 16 bases between. In germline, CDR1 is MRHNA, CDR2 SNTAGT. CDR3 DNA sequence: TGTGCCAGCAGTGAAGGACTATATCAGGCCAGCACAGATACGCAGTATTTT. Protein: CASSEGLYQASTDTQYF.

This sequence joins TRBV2 and TRBJ2-1; D is ambiguous. The CDR3 runs to 13 residues. Germline CDR1 SNHLY, CDR2 FYNNEI. Trimming took off 9 bases at V and 4 bases at J, with 13 bases between the two ends. The CDR3 region has the DNA TGTGCCAGTCAACGACTCCCGTACAATGAGCAGTTCTTC. It translates to CASQRLPYNEQFF. The entire variable domain, with the rest obtained from reference TRBV2 and TRBJ2-1, is as follows: EPEVTQTPSHQVTQMGQEVILRCVPISNHLYFYWYRQILGQKVEFLVSFYNNEISEKSEIFDDQFSVERPDGSNFTLKIRSTKLEDSAMYFCASQRLPYNEQFFGPGTRLTVL.

V gene TRBV28 combines with J gene TRBJ1-2; TRBD1 matches 7 bases. Germline V gives CDR1 MDHEN, CDR2 SYDVKM. V lost 5 bases to trimming and J lost 5 bases; unmatched junction nucleotides: 11. The CDR3 totals 15 residues. CDR3 in amino acids: CASSRGDSDLYGYTF. The CDR3 DNA reads as TGTGCCAGCAGTAGAGGGGACAGCGATCTATATGGCTACACCTTC.

The CDR3 DNA reads as TGCGCCAGCAGCTTGGCAGGGGGCGGGTATCAGCCCCAGCATTTT. This sequence encodes CASSLAGGGYQPQHF. The gene calls are TRBV5-1 and TRBJ1-5, with TRBD1 identical over 8 bases. The V segment lost 0 bases and the J segment 5 bases; nucleotides outside the gene matches: 4. Per germline, CDR1 SGHRS and CDR2 YFSETQ. The CDR3 is made up of 15 amino acids. Full variable domain (outside the CDR3, taken from reference TRBV5-1 and TRBJ1-5): KAGVTQTPRYLIKTRGQQVTLSCSPISGHRSVSWYQQTPGQGLQFLFEYFSETQRNKGNFPGRFSGRQFSNSRSEMNVSTLELGDSALYLCASSLAGGGYQPQHFGDGTRLSIL.

This clone was picked up a small number of times. The rearrangement uses TRBV6-5 and TRBJ1-2, with a tentative D call TRBD1 (5 bases). Germline lookup yields CDR1 MNHEY and CDR2 SVGAGI. The V and J ends lost 7 bases and 4 bases respectively, with 16 bases between them. The CDR3 loop spans 14 amino acids. The CDR3: CASTNSRVTYGYTF. In DNA, the CDR3 is TGTGCCAGCACCAACTCCAGGGTAACCTATGGCTACACCTTC.

As to this clone: The junction differs from germline at one of its ends, possibly a read error. The chain uses TRBV4-3 and TRBJ1-1; D remains unclear. CDR1 and CDR2 (germline): LGHNA, YSLEER. The CDR3 consists of 15 residues. CDR3 sequence reads: CASRQDQARGTEAFF. CDR3 DNA: TGCGCCAGCAGGCAAGATCAGGCGCGGGGCACTGAAGCTTTCTTT.

V and J are TRBV4-1 and TRBJ1-1; 10 nucleotides agree with TRBD1. The CDR3 has 15 amino acids. V was clipped by 3 bases and J by 3 bases; unmatched bases: 4. CDR1 and CDR2 (germline): MGHRA, YSYEKL. Written as DNA, the CDR3 is TGCGCCAGCAGCCAGGATGGGACAGGGGACACTGAAGCTTTCTTT. Translating gives CASSQDGTGDTEAFF.

This clone was picked up one time. The chain uses TRBV28 and TRBJ2-2, with D uncertain. The CDR3 extends over 14 amino acids. Looked up from germline, CDR1 is MDHEN and CDR2 is SYDVKM. Trimming removed 3 bases from V and 2 bases from J, with 7 bases in between. CDR3 sequence: CASSLHSNTGELFF. The DNA of the CDR3 is TGTGCCAGCAGTTTGCACAGTAACACCGGGGAGCTGTTTTTT.

The chain links TRBV29-1 to TRBJ2-1; 7 bases fit TRBD2. Trimming at V came to 8 bases and at J to 10 bases, leaving 26 bases not matched to a gene. From germline, CDR1 is SQVTM and CDR2 ANQGSEA. This CDR3 region has 17 residues. CDR3 amino acids: CSTDSLAAYSPPQEQFF. The CDR3 DNA sequence: TGCAGCACCGATAGCCTAGCGGCCTACTCCCCCCCACAGGAGCAGTTCTTC.

V gene TRBV27 combines with J gene TRBJ2-3; D is possibly TRBD2 (6 bases). V gave up 5 bases and J gave up 2 bases, with 17 bases separating them. The CDR3 runs to 16 residues. Germline V gene lookup returns CDR1 MNHEY and CDR2 SMNVEV (reference sequence). In nucleotides, the CDR3 is TGTGCCAGCAGTCCCTTGGCGGGACTCCTCACAGATACGCAGTATTTT. It is translated as CASSPLAGLLTDTQYF.

The chain has TRBV4-3 and TRBJ1-5; D may be TRBD1 (6 bases). Germline V CDR1 and CDR2: LGHNA, YSLEER. There are 18 residues in the CDR3. V lost 0 bases to trimming and J lost 2 bases, with 17 bases between them. The CDR3 DNA reads as TGCGCCAGCAGCCAAGAAACGGGGCAGGGGCTAGGCAATCAGCCCCAGCATTTT. It translates to CASSQETGQGLGNQPQHF.

This chain connects TRBV19 to TRBJ1-1; 9 bases map to TRBD1. The CDR3 is made up of 14 amino acids. Losses at the gene ends were 4 bases for V and 5 bases for J; bases not matched to a gene: 5. Germline-derived CDR1 and CDR2 are LNHDA and SQIVND (reference sequence). CDR3 bases: TGTGCCAGTAGTAACCGGGACAGGGTGACTGAAGCTTTCTTT. It codes for CASSNRDRVTEAFF.

The V gene is TRBV27, the J gene TRBJ2-1; 7 bases map to TRBD2. The ends lost 2 bases at V and 0 bases at J; junction bases unmatched: 4. The V gene's germline CDR1 is MNHEY and CDR2 SMNVEV (reference sequence). The CDR3 contains 16 residues. Here the CDR3 DNA reads TGTGCCAGCAGTTTAAGGCTAGCGGACTCCTACAATGAGCAGTTCTTC. This encodes CASSLRLADSYNEQFF.

This rearrangement joins TRBV7-2 to TRBJ2-7; D gene uncertain. V was clipped by 4 bases and J by 6 bases, with 13 bases between them. The germline V gene has CDR1 SGHTA and CDR2 FQGNSA. This CDR3 has 13 amino acids. The CDR3 DNA follows: TGTGCCAGCAGCTCAAACATACAACGCGAGCAGTACTTC. Protein product: CASSSNIQREQYF.

The gene calls are TRBV9 and TRBJ2-7, with 12 bases fitting TRBD2. V trimming: 3 bases; J trimming: 4 bases; junction bases outside the gene matches: 5. Germline assignment: CDR1 SGDLS and CDR2 YYNGEE. The CDR3 consists of 15 residues. The CDR3 sequence is CASSADLAGGYEQYF. DNA of the CDR3: TGTGCCAGCAGCGCGGACCTAGCGGGAGGGTACGAGCAGTACTTC. Complete variable domain (other parts from reference TRBV9 and TRBJ2-7): DSGVTQTPKHLITATGQRVTLRCSPRSGDLSVYWYQQSLDQGLQFLIQYYNGEERAKGNILERFSAQQFPDLHSELNLSSLELGDSALYFCASSADLAGGYEQYFGPGTRLTVT.

The V call is TRBV4-3, the J call TRBJ2-7, with TRBD1 matching over 9 bases. This CDR3 is built from 15 residues. Unmatched junction bases numbered 3, after V lost 3 bases and J lost 0 bases. Germline V gene sequence: CDR1 LGHNA, CDR2 YSLEER. The CDR3 is CASSHDRGSSYEQYF. CDR3 nucleotide sequence: TGCGCCAGCAGCCACGACAGGGGGAGCTCCTACGAGCAGTACTTC.